This entry is about one TCR beta chain. The germline CDR1 and CDR2 sequences are MDHEN and SYDVKM. The CDR3 extends over 16 amino acids. J gave up 5 bases and V 3 bases, and 7 bases lay outside the gene matches. These data belong to a study of blood T cell repertoires in COVID-19. Study-level information: The United States, Italy and Spain were the sources of the acute and convalescent COVID-19 samples. Sources were T cells, B-cell-depleted T cells, or PBMCs; the material itself was cDNA or gDNA.

Methods used by the authors: Amplification of reference gene primers provided the estimated nucleated cell counts. Profiling relied on immunoSEQ multiplex PCR, and the TCRdb table lists in-frame clones only, not all of them. From that table come the V and J calls and clone size; the DNA was used to work out D and trimming. Among tens of thousands of clones listed, around 88% were seen once. The receptor was derived from a human donor in a cohort sampled during active COVID-19. Sample: peripheral blood. The V and J genes are TRBV28 and TRBJ1-5, with 10 bases identical to TRBD1. In DNA form, the CDR3 reads TGTGCCAGCAGTTTGTCGGGACAGGGGCAATATCAGCCCCAGCATTTT. It is translated as CASSLSGQGQYQPQHF.